The 29 T cell receptor beta chains below all came from one sample that was sequenced in a study of T cell clones after liver transplantation. Libraries were prepared by immunoSEQ multiplex PCR; TCRdb keeps only in-frame clonotypes and omits some of them. This sample has around 80,000 clones, with 80% to 85% found just once. The sequencing here drew on CD4+ T cells from blood, taken 46 months after liver transplant. The receptors come from a human patient who received a liver transplant. Some T cells may be supplied by the graft donor.

V usage is TRBV7-3 and J usage is TRBJ2-1, with a tentative D call TRBD2 (6 bases). Germline V gene lookup returns CDR1 SGHTA and CDR2 FQGTGA. CDR3 length: 15 amino acids. Trimming took 4 bases from V and 5 from J, leaving 15 bases between them. CDR3 sequence reads: CASSSGTHLNNEQFF. CDR3 nucleotide sequence: TGTGCCAGCAGCTCCGGGACTCACCTCAACAATGAGCAGTTCTTC.

The chain uses TRBV2 and TRBJ2-5; 7 bases are a match to TRBD1. This CDR3 comprises 12 residues. V trimming: 8 bases; J trimming: 2 bases; junction bases outside the gene matches: 2. Per germline, CDR1 SNHLY and CDR2 FYNNEI. CDR3 nucleotides: TGTGCCAGCGGGACAGAACAAGAGACCCAGTACTTC. Residues: CASGTEQETQYF. The whole variable domain, remainder taken from reference TRBV2 and TRBJ2-5, is EPEVTQTPSHQVTQMGQEVILRCVPISNHLYFYWYRQILGQKVEFLVSFYNNEISEKSEIFDDQFSVERPDGSNFTLKIRSTKLEDSAMYFCASGTEQETQYFGPGTRLLVL.

The chain has TRBV29-1 and TRBJ2-3, with D perhaps TRBD2 (5 bases). The CDR3 has 14 amino acids. The V end lost 6 bases, the J end lost 4 bases, and 17 bases lay between the germline ends. CDR1 and CDR2 (germline): SQVTM, ANQGSEA. The CDR3 DNA sequence: TGCAGCGTCAACTCACTCCTACTAGCAGATACGCAGTATTTT. Its protein product is CSVNSLLLADTQYF.

The rearrangement links TRBV9 to TRBJ2-3; D not certain. V lost 4 bases and J 0 bases, leaving 9 bases between the germline ends. The germline V gene encodes CDR1 SGDLS and CDR2 YYNGEE. The CDR3 totals 14 residues. The CDR3 nucleotides are TGTGCCAGCAGCCCCGGAGTGAGCACAGATACGCAGTATTTT. Translated, it gives CASSPGVSTDTQYF.

The chain recombines TRBV6-6 with TRBJ2-2; no clear D gene. The germline V and J ends were trimmed by 4 bases and 4 bases, with 7 bases remaining between them. The V gene's germline CDR1 is MNHNY and CDR2 SVGAGI (reference sequence). There are 13 residues in the CDR3. Here the CDR3 DNA reads TGTGCCAGCAGTTCGGATCGCACCGGGGAGCTGTTTTTT. It specifies CASSSDRTGELFF.

The gene calls are TRBV10-3 and TRBJ2-7; 15 positions match TRBD2. Germline-derived CDR1 and CDR2 are ENHRY and SYGVKD. The CDR3 runs to 15 residues. Trimming cost V 6 bases and J 3 bases; bases outside gene matches: 3. The CDR3 loop reads CAIREGLAGGYEQYF. In DNA, the CDR3 is TGTGCCATCAGGGAGGGACTAGCGGGAGGCTACGAGCAGTACTTC.

Turning to this clone: This is likely a read error, given that the CDR3 carries no conserved phenylalanine or tryptophan at its end. Because the CDR3's place on the DNA is in doubt, the DNA is left out and the CDR3 is given as listed by TCRdb. This rearrangement joins TRBV4-2 to TRBJ2-7; no DNA check was done on the table's D call, TRBD1. Per the germline V gene, CDR1 is LGHNA and CDR2 is YNFKEQ. The CDR3 length equals 12 residues, ends included. The CDR3 spells CASSQRQGPRVY.

V gene TRBV7-8 combines with J gene TRBJ2-5; D is unclear. Deletions cut 1 base from V and 1 base from J, with 10 bases between. This CDR3 has 15 residues. Germline assignment: CDR1 SGHVS and CDR2 FQNEAQ. The CDR3 DNA follows: TGTGCCAGCAGCTTAGGGACCTCAATCCAAGAGACCCAGTACTTC. Protein product: CASSLGTSIQETQYF.

This chain connects TRBV7-2 to TRBJ1-2; a possible D gene is TRBD1 (5 bases). Germline CDR1 reads SGHTA; CDR2 reads FQGNSA. This CDR3 has 14 amino acids. The V end lost 5 bases, the J end lost 4 bases, and 14 bases lay between the germline ends. CDR3 nucleotides: TGTGCCAGCAGCCTGGGGCAGGGAGGCTATGGCTACACCTTC. Amino acid sequence: CASSLGQGGYGYTF.

The chain uses TRBV5-1 and TRBJ2-4; the D call may be TRBD1 or TRBD2 (5 bases each). Trimming pared 0 bases from V and 1 base from J, leaving 11 bases between. The CDR3 is made up of 16 amino acids. Germline CDR1 SGHRS, CDR2 YFSETQ. CDR3 DNA sequence: TGCGCCAGCAGCTTGGGAGGGGCTGGGGCCAAAAACATTCAGTACTTC. Translation: CASSLGGAGAKNIQYF.

This clone was recorded once. The J gene is TRBJ2-3, the V gene TRBV4-3; D gene unclear. The CDR3 consists of 17 residues. Germline assignment: CDR1 LGHNA and CDR2 YSLEER. The ends were cut back, 4 bases at V and 0 bases at J, with 17 bases in the middle. In DNA, the CDR3 is TGCGCCAGCAGCCTCAACGCCCACAGTCCTAGCACAGATACGCAGTATTTT. Translation: CASSLNAHSPSTDTQYF.

The genes are TRBV6-1 and TRBJ2-7; perhaps TRBD2 as D (5 bases). Germline V gene lookup returns CDR1 MNHNS and CDR2 SASEGT. The V end was cut by 3 bases, the J end by 6 bases, with 12 bases between. The CDR3 consists of 13 residues. CDR3 sequence: CASSEAGRSEQYF. In DNA form, the CDR3 reads TGTGCCAGCAGTGAGGCTGGGAGAAGCGAGCAGTACTTC.

The V and J genes are TRBV5-6 and TRBJ1-5; D gene ambiguous. There are 15 residues in the CDR3. V lost 3 bases and J lost 3, with 13 bases in between. From germline, CDR1 is SGHDT and CDR2 YYEEEE. This CDR3 is CASSSRKPYNQPQHF. DNA for the CDR3: TGTGCCAGCAGCTCCAGGAAGCCATACAATCAGCCCCAGCATTTT.

Remarks on this clone: A junction boundary mismatches the germline segment, possibly from a read error. The chain recombines TRBV28 with TRBJ2-7; possibly TRBD2 for D (5 bases). From germline, CDR1 is MDHEN and CDR2 SYDVKM. The CDR3 runs 13 residues. The CDR3: CASSFSSSHEQYF. Here the CDR3 DNA reads TGTGCCAGCAGTTTCTCTAGCTCCCACGAGCAGTACTTC.

The CDR3 loop reads CASSLGRGVNTEAFF. In DNA form, the CDR3 reads TGTGCCAGCAGCTTGGGTAGAGGGGTGAACACTGAAGCTTTCTTT. The rearrangement links TRBV9 to TRBJ1-1; D is possibly TRBD1 (5 bases). Germline CDR1 SGDLS, CDR2 YYNGEE. This CDR3 has 15 amino acids. V was shortened by 4 bases and J by 0 bases, with 13 bases between the two germline ends.

The V gene is TRBV7-2, the J gene TRBJ2-1; 11 bases line up with TRBD2. Trimming removed 5 bases from V and 2 bases from J; junction bases left unmatched: 5. CDR1 and CDR2 from the germline V gene are SGHTA and FQGNSA. This CDR3 region has 16 residues. As DNA, the CDR3 is TGTGCCAGCAGCCCGCCTAGCGGGAGGACCTACAATGAGCAGTTCTTC. Amino acids: CASSPPSGRTYNEQFF.

This clone has a single count. V gene TRBV6-1 combines with J gene TRBJ2-7; D possibly matches TRBD1 or TRBD2 (5 bases each). Trimming took off 8 bases at V and 5 bases at J, with 19 bases between the two ends. Germline CDR1 MNHNS, CDR2 SASEGT. This CDR3 has 14 amino acids. The CDR3 region is CASRRDRLAHEQYF. In DNA form, the CDR3 reads TGTGCCAGCCGCCGGGACCGCCTGGCCCACGAGCAGTACTTC.

The chain combines TRBV28 with TRBJ2-7, with 11 bases matching TRBD2. The V gene's germline CDR1 is MDHEN and CDR2 SYDVKM. CDR3 length: 15 residues. With 4 bases clipped from V and 4 bases from J, the junction kept 6 bases outside the gene matches. Written as DNA, the CDR3 is TGTGCCAGCAGTTCGTCGGCTAGCGGGAGGTACGAGCAGTACTTC. Translated: CASSSSASGRYEQYF.

Notes on this clone: The same CDR3 also results from other DNA sequences found in this sample. The chain joins TRBV5-1 to TRBJ2-1; no clear D. Germline loops: CDR1 SGHRS, CDR2 YFSETQ. The CDR3 covers 14 residues. With 0 bases removed from V and 4 bases from J, the gap between germline ends came to 8 bases. The CDR3 is CASSLGSDYNEQFF. The CDR3 nucleotides read TGCGCCAGCAGCTTGGGATCGGATTACAATGAGCAGTTCTTC.

V usage is TRBV28 and J usage is TRBJ2-1; D uncertain. V lost 4 bases and J 7 bases, leaving 17 bases between the germline ends. Germline V gives CDR1 MDHEN, CDR2 SYDVKM. This CDR3 comprises 15 residues. The CDR3 DNA follows: TGTGCCAGCAGTTCCTGGATCAGAACTCGTAATGAGCAGTTCTTC. Protein product: CASSSWIRTRNEQFF.

This rearrangement joins TRBV7-2 to TRBJ2-7; 9 bases match TRBD1. This CDR3 has 15 amino acids. Germline CDR1 is SGHTA and CDR2 is FQGNSA. Trimming cost V 4 bases and J 12 bases; bases outside gene matches: 16. The CDR3 spells CASSSYSGTGSNRYF. The CDR3 region has the DNA TGTGCCAGCAGCTCCTATTCCGGGACAGGGAGTAATCGGTACTTC.

This clone was detected a few times. The chain couples TRBV9 to TRBJ1-3; perhaps TRBD1 as D (5 bases). The V end was cut by 0 bases, the J end by 0 bases, with 13 bases between. Per the germline V gene, CDR1 is SGDLS and CDR2 is YYNGEE. The CDR3 runs to 17 residues. The CDR3 coding sequence is TGTGCCAGCAGCGTAGCTACAGGAGACAACTCTGGAAACACCATATATTTT. This sequence encodes CASSVATGDNSGNTIYF.

This clone appeared once. The chain links TRBV7-2 to TRBJ2-7; D might be TRBD2 (5 bases). The CDR3 is made up of 12 amino acids. Trimming pared 5 bases from V and 4 bases from J, leaving 9 bases between. The germline V gene has CDR1 SGHTA and CDR2 FQGNSA. DNA for the CDR3: TGTGCCAGCAGCCTAGACTATTACGAGCAGTACTTC. It yields the protein CASSLDYYEQYF.

CDR3 protein: CASSLVGSGSHEQYF. The DNA for the CDR3 is TGTGCCAGCAGCTTAGTTGGATCCGGGAGCCACGAGCAGTACTTC. The V call is TRBV11-2, the J call TRBJ2-7; TRBD2 might be the D (6 bases). Trimming cost V 1 base and J 5 bases, with 15 bases left between them. CDR1 and CDR2 from the germline V gene are SGHAT and FQNNGV. The CDR3 extends over 15 amino acids. The whole variable domain, filled in from reference TRBV11-2 and TRBJ2-7, reads EAGVAQSPRYKIIEKRQSVAFWCNPISGHATLYWYQQILGQGPKLLIQFQNNGVVDDSQLPKDRFSAERLKGVDSTLKIQPAKLEDSAVYLCASSLVGSGSHEQYFGPGTRLTVT.

The chain links TRBV6-5 to TRBJ2-2; 7 nucleotides line up with TRBD1. Germline assignment: CDR1 MNHEY and CDR2 SVGAGI. The V segment lost 5 bases and the J segment 8 bases; nucleotides outside the gene matches: 11. The CDR3 is 15 amino acids. The CDR3 nucleotides read TGTGCCAGCAGTGCCCGACAGGGTAGTTCAGGGGAGCTGTTTTTT. Translation: CASSARQGSSGELFF.

The V and J genes are TRBV15 and TRBJ2-1; the D is unclear. Per the germline V gene, CDR1 is LNHNV and CDR2 is YYDKDF (reference sequence). V was clipped by 0 bases and J by 0 bases, with 9 bases between them. CDR3 length: 16 amino acids. CDR3 DNA sequence: TGTGCCACCAGCAGAGATCGACCAGGCTCCTACAATGAGCAGTTCTTC. It yields the protein CATSRDRPGSYNEQFF.

In its sample, this clone was seen a few times. This chain connects TRBV18 to TRBJ2-2; 7 bases map to TRBD1. V dropped 4 bases and J dropped 0; count of bases not matched to a gene: 2. Germline CDR1 is KGHSH and CDR2 is LQKENI. CDR3 length equals 15 residues. The CDR3 coding sequence is TGTGCCAGCTCACAGGGACAGTCGAACACCGGGGAGCTGTTTTTT. Its translation: CASSQGQSNTGELFF.

This clone occurred a few times. The CDR3: CASSRGAGAYEQYF. Here the CDR3 DNA reads TGTGCCAGTAGTCGGGGAGCGGGAGCCTACGAGCAGTACTTC. V usage is TRBV19 and J usage is TRBJ2-7, with 8 bases lining up with TRBD2. The J segment lost 2 bases and the V segment lost 5 bases, leaving 5 bases of the junction unmatched. The CDR3 extends over 14 amino acids. Looked up from germline, CDR1 is LNHDA and CDR2 is SQIVND (reference sequence).

The chain combines TRBV6-5 with TRBJ1-5; weak D call: TRBD1 (5 bases). The V gene lost 3 bases and the J gene lost 6 bases, with 12 bases spanning the gap. This CDR3 has 14 amino acids. Looked up from germline, CDR1 is MNHEY and CDR2 is SVGAGI. DNA of the CDR3: TGTGCCAGCAGTTATCGGGGGGGAAGTCAGCCCCAGCATTTT. Amino acid sequence: CASSYRGGSQPQHF.